The 19 T cell receptor beta chains reported below all come from one sample, sequenced in a study of T cells in women clearing cervical HPV infection. Only in-frame clones appear in the TCRdb table, and some are missing; sequencing was by immunoSEQ multiplex PCR. The sample's table shows approximately 35,000 clones. What was sequenced was blood buffy coat. These receptors originate from a woman between 18 and 70 years old with a cervical HPV16 infection that either progressed to CIN3+ or cleared (not recorded which).

Notes on this clone: The CDR3 is cut off 3 residues early in the read; its end comes from the germline J gene. The V call is TRBV7-9, the J call TRBJ2-1; 9 bases line up with TRBD1. Germline V gene lookup returns CDR1 SEHNR and CDR2 FQNEAQ (reference sequence). This CDR3 contains 14 residues. Germline trimming cut 4 bases from V and 6 bases from J; bases unmatched to any gene: 4. The CDR3 loop is CASSWDRVSNEQFF. The CDR3 bases that were read are TGTGCCAGCAGCTGGGACAGGGTCTCCAATGAG.

Turning to this clone: The CDR3 end falls 3 residues outside the read, so it is completed with the germline J gene. The chain uses TRBV2 and TRBJ2-3; TRBD1 aligns across 10 bases. Germline trimming cut 6 bases from V and 7 bases from J; bases unmatched to any gene: 1. CDR1 is SNHLY and CDR2 is FYNNEI in the germline V gene. The CDR3 totals 12 residues. CDR3 in amino acids: CASRDRGNTQYF. CDR3 DNA, as far as it was read: TGTGCCAGCAGGGACAGGGGGAATACG.

A word on this clone: The missing CDR3 end, 3 residues past where the read stops, is filled in from the germline J gene. V usage is TRBV7-9 and J usage is TRBJ2-7, with no clear D. Per germline, CDR1 SEHNR and CDR2 FQNEAQ (reference sequence). Deletions cut 4 bases from V and 2 bases from J, with 9 bases between. This CDR3 has 13 residues. The CDR3 bases that were read are TGTGCCAGCAGCTCCCTAAACCCCTACGAG. The encoded protein is CASSSLNPYE. The whole CDR3 region reads CASSSLNPYEQYF.

For this clone: Read sequence stops 3 residues before the CDR3 end, and the germline J gene provides the missing end. The chain carries TRBV6-2 or TRBV6-3 and TRBJ1-4, with 7 bases identical to TRBD1. This CDR3 spans 15 amino acids. The V segment lost 6 bases and the J segment 0 bases; nucleotides outside the gene matches: 4. Germline CDR1 MNHEY, CDR2 SVGEGT. The part of the CDR3 DNA that was read is TGTGCCAGCAGCGACAGGGACGCAACTAATGAAAAA. Translating gives CASSDRDATNEK. The full CDR3 is CASSDRDATNEKLFF.

In the case of this clone: The read ends 3 residues shy of where the CDR3 ends; the end is completed using the germline J gene. This chain connects TRBV7-9 to TRBJ2-7; TRBD1 might be the D (6 bases). The germline V gene has CDR1 SEHNR and CDR2 FQNEAQ (reference sequence). V was cut by 8 bases and J by 5 bases, with 16 bases left in between. This CDR3 spans 13 amino acids. CDR3 DNA, as far as it was read: TGTGCCAGCTTATCTACAGGGTTGAACGAG. Translation: CASLSTGLNE. From start to end, the CDR3 is CASLSTGLNEQYF.

In the case of this clone: The read is 3 residues too short to cover the CDR3 end, so that end is filled in from the germline J gene. V gene TRBV28 combines with J gene TRBJ2-3; TRBD2 matches 8 bases. The CDR3 runs to 16 residues. Germline CDR1 reads MDHEN; CDR2 reads SYDVKM. With 2 bases clipped from V and 5 bases from J, the junction kept 9 bases outside the gene matches. Incomplete CDR3 DNA: TGTGCCAGCAGTTTACGGGGAGCGGGAGTAGGAGATACG. Protein: CASSLRGAGVGDT. The entire CDR3 protein is CASSLRGAGVGDTQYF.

As to this clone: Read sequence stops 3 residues before the CDR3 end, and the germline J gene provides the missing end. The chain joins TRBV12-3 or TRBV12-4 to TRBJ2-1; 12 nucleotides align to TRBD1. The CDR3 has 15 residues. Trimming removed 5 bases from V and 8 bases from J; junction bases left unmatched: 7. CDR3 bases read: TGTGCCAGCAGTGACGGGACAGGGGGCCGGGATGAG. Encoded protein: CASSDGTGGRDE. The full CDR3 reads CASSDGTGGRDEQFF.

Notes on this clone: The read ends 3 residues early relative to the CDR3; the germline J gene fills the gap. The rearrangement joins TRBV20-1 to TRBJ1-1; 8 bases are shared with TRBD1. The germline V gene has CDR1 DFQATT and CDR2 SNEGSKA (reference sequence). The CDR3 consists of 13 residues. CDR3 residues: CSASGGAGWAAFF. CDR3 DNA (partial): TGCAGTGCTTCAGGGGGCGCGGGGTGGGCG.

A note on this clone: The read comes to an end 3 residues before the CDR3 does, leaving the germline J gene to fill in the end. The rearrangement links TRBV7-6 to TRBJ2-1; 9 bases align to TRBD1. The CDR3 loop spans 14 amino acids. Germline-derived CDR1 and CDR2 are SGHVS and FNYEAQ. After removal of 3 bases from V and 5 bases from J, the junction contained 2 bases not matched to a gene. The CDR3 loop is CASSFRTGDNEQFF. The covered CDR3 bases are TGTGCCAGCAGCTTTAGGACAGGGGACAATGAG.

In the case of this clone: Read sequence stops 3 residues before the CDR3 end, and the germline J gene provides the missing end. V gene TRBV20-1 combines with J gene TRBJ1-5; no definite D call. This CDR3 spans 15 amino acids. From germline, CDR1 is DFQATT and CDR2 SNEGSKA (reference sequence). The V and J ends lost 5 bases and 2 bases respectively, with 16 bases between them. This CDR3 reads CSAVGRVLGNQPQHF. CDR3 DNA, as far as it was read: TGCAGTGCTGTAGGTAGGGTCTTGGGCAATCAGCCC.

A remark on this clone: The missing CDR3 end, 3 residues past where the read stops, is filled in from the germline J gene. The chain joins TRBV14 to TRBJ1-2; D ambiguous. This CDR3 is 12 amino acids long. CDR1 SGHDN and CDR2 FVKESK come from the germline V gene. Trimming removed 1 base from V and 5 bases from J, with 5 bases in between. CDR3 DNA (partial): TGTGCCAGCAGCCAAGGAGGGTATGGC. It codes for CASSQGGYG. The entire CDR3 reads CASSQGGYGYTF.

Regarding this clone: The read ends 3 residues shy of where the CDR3 ends; the end is completed using the germline J gene. The rearrangement links TRBV7-2 to TRBJ2-1, with a possible D match to TRBD2 (7 bases). CDR1 is SGHTA, CDR2 FQGNSA, per germline. Trimming cost V 5 bases and J 7 bases, with 15 bases left between them. The CDR3 length is 14 residues. The CDR3 protein is CASSPSAGANEQFF. The sequenced CDR3 bases are TGTGCCAGCAGCCCAAGTGCGGGGGCAAATGAG. Full variable domain (missing parts from reference TRBV7-2 and TRBJ2-1): GAGVSQSPSNKVTEKGKDVELRCDPISGHTALYWYRQSLGQGLEFLIYFQGNSAPDKSGLPSDRFSAERTGGSVSTLTIQRTQQEDSAVYLCASSPSAGANEQFFGPGTRLTVL.

As to this clone: The read finishes 3 residues shy of the CDR3 end, and the germline J gene is used to complete it. This chain uses TRBV19 with TRBJ1-4; 9 positions match TRBD1. The CDR3 is 16 residues long. The V gene's germline CDR1 is LNHDA and CDR2 SQIVND (reference sequence). V trimming: 4 bases; J trimming: 7 bases; junction bases outside the gene matches: 10. CDR3 amino acids: CASSRARGQGLEKLFF. The CDR3 bases that were read are TGTGCCAGTAGTAGGGCGCGGGGACAGGGTCTTGAAAAA.

Notes on this clone: The CDR3 is cut off 3 residues early in the read; its end comes from the germline J gene. This chain joins TRBV9 and TRBJ2-3; TRBD2 agrees at 14 bases. Per the germline V gene, CDR1 is SGDLS and CDR2 is YYNGEE. V gave up 3 bases and J gave up 4 bases; unmatched junction bases: 13. The CDR3 is 19 residues long. The sequenced part of the CDR3 DNA is TGTGCCAGCAGCGCCGGACTAGCGGGGGGCTCCTTTCCCCCAGATACG. This sequence encodes CASSAGLAGGSFPPDT. The full CDR3 sequence reads CASSAGLAGGSFPPDTQYF.

Comments on this clone: The read terminates 3 residues ahead of where the CDR3 ends, so the germline J gene completes it. The genes are TRBV19 and TRBJ1-2; TRBD1 might be the D (5 bases). Germline V gene sequence: CDR1 LNHDA, CDR2 SQIVND (reference sequence). This CDR3 is 16 amino acids long. This chain's CDR3 is CASSLRLGQGYYDYTF. The part of the CDR3 DNA that was read is TGTGCCAGTAGCCTCCGCCTAGGGCAGGGCTACTACGAC.

Comment on this clone: The CDR3 end is not reached by the read, which stops 3 residues before it; the germline J gene fills it in. The rearrangement joins TRBV2 to TRBJ1-1; TRBD1 aligns across 7 bases. With V trimmed by 8 bases and J by 2 bases, 5 bases remained unmatched. Looked up from germline, CDR1 is SNHLY and CDR2 is FYNNEI. This CDR3 contains 13 residues. The sequenced CDR3 bases are TGTGCCAGCGCCTACAGGGGTAACACTGAA. Amino acid sequence: CASAYRGNTE. The full CDR3 reads CASAYRGNTEAFF. The variable domain in full, with the rest retrieved from reference TRBV2 and TRBJ1-1, is EPEVTQTPSHQVTQMGQEVILRCVPISNHLYFYWYRQILGQKVEFLVSFYNNEISEKSEIFDDQFSVERPDGSNFTLKIRSTKLEDSAMYFCASAYRGNTEAFFGQGTRLTVV.

Details on this clone: The read finishes 3 residues shy of the CDR3 end, and the germline J gene is used to complete it. This chain links TRBV7-8 with TRBJ2-7; 13 positions match TRBD2. The CDR3 is made up of 15 amino acids. Germline CDR1 and CDR2: SGHVS and FQNEAQ. Trimming at V came to 4 bases and at J to 1 base, leaving 1 base not matched to a gene. The sequenced CDR3 bases are TGTGCCAGCAGCTCGACTAGCGGGGGGTCCTACGAG. Amino acid sequence: CASSSTSGGSYE. The whole CDR3 protein reads CASSSTSGGSYEQYF.

Turning to this clone: The read gets to within 3 residues of the CDR3 end, and the germline J gene fills in the rest. The rearrangement uses TRBV20-1 and TRBJ1-5; D might be TRBD1 (5 bases). The germline gives CDR1 DFQATT, CDR2 SNEGSKA (reference sequence). V was trimmed by 6 bases and J by 4 bases, leaving 13 bases between them. The CDR3 has 13 amino acids. The CDR3 is CSARGTENQPQHF. The CDR3 bases that were read are TGCAGTGCCCGCGGGACTGAGAATCAGCCC.

The sequenced part of the CDR3 DNA is TGTGCCAGCTCACCACAAGGGACAGGGGAAGCTAACACTGAA. As protein: CASSPQGTGEANTE. The full-length CDR3 reads as CASSPQGTGEANTEAFF. J is TRBJ1-1 and V is TRBV18; TRBD1 matches 10 bases. The read stops 3 residues short of the end of the CDR3; the missing end is completed from the germline J gene. This CDR3 has 17 amino acids. V lost 1 base to trimming and J lost 2 bases; unmatched junction nucleotides: 7. Germline V gene sequence: CDR1 KGHSH, CDR2 LQKENI.